These 12 T cell receptor beta chains were all obtained from the same sample, sequenced in a study of T-cell reconstitution after alpha-beta-depleted transplantation in children. The authors prepared the TCRbeta library with unique molecular identifiers. TCRdb re-called the PCR reads with MiXCR, one entry per CDR3 protein. This table has hundreds of thousands of distinct CDR3 sequences, roughly 15% appearing once. The specimen comprised PBMCs, mostly from graft donor cells, sampled 360 days after TCRalphabeta/CD19-depleted stem cell transplant. The source is a male patient younger than 18 who had a stem cell transplant for acute lymphoblastic leukemia, so the T cells may come from the graft donor.

V gene TRBV11-2 combines with J gene TRBJ2-7, with D possibly being TRBD1 (7 bases). The CDR3 covers 13 residues. CDR1 and CDR2 from the germline V gene are SGHAT and FQNNGV. Trimming left V 5 bases short and J 7 bases short, with 15 bases between. This CDR3 is CASSPGGIREQYF. The CDR3 DNA reads TGTGCCAGCAGCCCAGGGGGGATTCGGGAGCAGTACTTC. Full variable domain (rest looked up from reference TRBV11-2 and TRBJ2-7): EAGVAQSPRYKIIEKRQSVAFWCNPISGHATLYWYQQILGQGPKLLIQFQNNGVVDDSQLPKDRFSAERLKGVDSTLKIQPAKLEDSAVYLCASSPGGIREQYFGPGTRLTVT.

V and J are TRBV12-3 or TRBV12-4 and TRBJ2-1, with D possibly TRBD1 on 5 matching bases. The germline V and J ends were trimmed by 1 base and 5 bases, with 9 bases remaining between them. The CDR3 covers 14 residues. Here the CDR3 reads CASSLGGDHNEQFF. Here the CDR3 DNA reads TGTGCCAGCAGTTTAGGGGGCGACCACAATGAGCAGTTCTTC.

This clonotype was found many times. Here the CDR3 reads CASSPGTSSTDTQYF. DNA for the CDR3: TGTGCCAGCAGTCCCGGGACTAGCAGCACAGATACGCAGTATTTT. The chain uses TRBV12-3 or TRBV12-4 and TRBJ2-3; 9 bases are shared with TRBD2. The CDR3 loop spans 15 amino acids. Trimming took 5 bases from V and 0 from J; bases not matched to a gene: 3.

The chain links TRBV7-6 to TRBJ2-7; tentatively, D is TRBD2 (6 bases). V gave up 7 bases and J gave up 2 bases, with 15 bases separating them. The CDR3 consists of 14 residues. CDR1 and CDR2 (germline): SGHVS, FNYEAQ. CDR3 in amino acids: CASTWDSGPYEQYF. In DNA, the CDR3 is TGTGCCAGCACCTGGGACTCGGGTCCCTACGAGCAGTACTTC.

This chain connects TRBV20-1 to TRBJ2-1; 10 nucleotides align to TRBD2. Unmatched junction bases numbered 3, after V lost 1 base and J lost 6 bases. CDR3 size: 14 residues. CDR1 and CDR2 from the germline V gene are DFQATT and SNEGSKA (reference sequence). CDR3 region: CSARASGSPNEQFF. CDR3 DNA: TGCAGTGCTAGAGCTAGCGGGAGCCCCAATGAGCAGTTCTTC.

The sample holds a few counts of this clonotype. This chain uses TRBV5-1 with TRBJ2-7, with D hard to call. The CDR3 has 12 amino acids. Germline V gene lookup returns CDR1 SGHRS and CDR2 YFSETQ. The V end lost 0 bases, the J end lost 12 bases, and 13 bases lay between the germline ends. CDR3 residues: CASSLDQRRPYF. DNA of the CDR3: TGCGCCAGCAGCTTGGATCAAAGACGGCCGTACTTC.

This clonotype was seen more than once but under ten times. This chain uses TRBV5-1 with TRBJ1-5; D unresolved. The CDR3 has 13 residues. The V end was cut by 0 bases, the J end by 5 bases, with 6 bases between. CDR1 is SGHRS, CDR2 YFSETQ, per germline. CDR3 sequence: CASSLGPDQPQHF. CDR3 in DNA: TGCGCCAGCAGCTTGGGCCCAGATCAGCCCCAGCATTTT.

This clonotype appeared a few times. This chain links TRBV7-2 with TRBJ2-3; 14 nucleotides align to TRBD2. J was trimmed by 3 bases and V by 4 bases; bases with no gene match: 9. The germline CDR1 and CDR2 sequences are SGHTA and FQGNSA. The CDR3 loop spans 18 amino acids. The CDR3 nucleotides read TGTGCCAGCAGCTCCCCCGGACTAGCGGGAGGATCTACAGATACGCAGTATTTT. Translation: CASSSPGLAGGSTDTQYF.

The rearrangement joins TRBV12-3 or TRBV12-4 to TRBJ2-3, with a weak D call TRBD1 (6 bases). Trimming took off 0 bases at V and 0 bases at J, with 13 bases between the two ends. The CDR3 loop spans 17 amino acids. In DNA form, the CDR3 reads TGTGCCAGCAGTTTAGCGATGGGGGCCACTAGCACAGATACGCAGTATTTT. It specifies CASSLAMGATSTDTQYF.

The V gene is TRBV15, the J gene TRBJ2-1; D may correspond to TRBD1 or TRBD2 (5 bases each). CDR3 length: 16 residues. V was shortened by 0 bases and J by 2 bases, with 11 bases between the two germline ends. Looked up from germline, CDR1 is LNHNV and CDR2 is YYDKDF (reference sequence). The DNA for the CDR3 is TGTGCCACCAGCAGAGATTTTACGGGGCCCTACAATGAGCAGTTCTTC. It yields the protein CATSRDFTGPYNEQFF.

V and J are TRBV3-1 and TRBJ1-5; TRBD1 matches 9 bases. The CDR3 has 15 residues. CDR1 is LGHDT, CDR2 YNNKEL, per germline (reference sequence). V shed 1 base and J 3 bases; nucleotides not matched to a gene: 1. CDR3 coding DNA: TGTGCCAGCAGCCAAGGGACAGGGGTCAATCAGCCCCAGCATTTT. It specifies CASSQGTGVNQPQHF.

This clonotype was picked up a small number of times. The chain carries TRBV4-1 and TRBJ2-1, with 8 nucleotides matching TRBD2. The germline gives CDR1 MGHRA, CDR2 YSYEKL. Losses at the gene ends were 2 bases for V and 3 bases for J; bases not matched to a gene: 6. This CDR3 is built from 16 residues. CDR3 protein: CASSQPGTRIYNEQFF. CDR3 coding DNA: TGCGCCAGCAGCCAACCCGGGACTAGGATCTACAATGAGCAGTTCTTC.